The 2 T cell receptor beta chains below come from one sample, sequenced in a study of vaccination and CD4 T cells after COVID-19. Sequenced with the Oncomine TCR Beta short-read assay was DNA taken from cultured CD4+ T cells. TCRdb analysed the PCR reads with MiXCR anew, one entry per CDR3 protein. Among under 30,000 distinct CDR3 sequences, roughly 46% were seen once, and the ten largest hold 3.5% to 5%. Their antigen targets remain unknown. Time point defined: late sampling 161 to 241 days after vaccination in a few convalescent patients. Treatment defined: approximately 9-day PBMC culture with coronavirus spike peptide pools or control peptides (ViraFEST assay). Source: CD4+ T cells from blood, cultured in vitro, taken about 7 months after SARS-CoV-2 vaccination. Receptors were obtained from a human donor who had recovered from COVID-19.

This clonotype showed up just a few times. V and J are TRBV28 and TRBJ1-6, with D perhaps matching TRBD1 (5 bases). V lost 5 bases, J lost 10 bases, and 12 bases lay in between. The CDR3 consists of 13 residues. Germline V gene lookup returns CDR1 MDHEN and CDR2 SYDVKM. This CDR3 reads CASSRHQGSPLHF. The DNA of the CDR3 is TGTGCCAGCAGTCGTCATCAGGGATCACCCCTCCACTTT.

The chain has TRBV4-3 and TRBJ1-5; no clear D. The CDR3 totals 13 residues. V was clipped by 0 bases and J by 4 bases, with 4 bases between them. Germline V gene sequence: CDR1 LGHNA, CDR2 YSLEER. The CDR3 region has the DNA TGCGCCAGCAGCCAAGATCTGAATCAGCCCCAGCATTTT. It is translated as CASSQDLNQPQHF.